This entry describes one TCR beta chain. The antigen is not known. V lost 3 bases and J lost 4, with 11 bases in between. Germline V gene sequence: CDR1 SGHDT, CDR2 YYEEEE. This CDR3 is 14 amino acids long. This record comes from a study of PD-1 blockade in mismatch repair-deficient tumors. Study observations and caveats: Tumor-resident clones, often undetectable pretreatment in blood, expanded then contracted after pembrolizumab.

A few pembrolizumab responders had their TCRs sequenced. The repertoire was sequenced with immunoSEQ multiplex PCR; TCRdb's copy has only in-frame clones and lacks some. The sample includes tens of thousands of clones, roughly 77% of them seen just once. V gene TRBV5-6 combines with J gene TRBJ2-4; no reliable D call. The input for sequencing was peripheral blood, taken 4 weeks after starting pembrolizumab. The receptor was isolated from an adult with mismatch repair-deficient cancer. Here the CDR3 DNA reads TGTGCCAGCAGCTCCACGACCTTGAAAAACATTCAGTACTTC. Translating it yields CASSSTTLKNIQYF. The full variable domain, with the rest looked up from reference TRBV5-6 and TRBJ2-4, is DAGVTQSPTHLIKTRGQQVTLRCSPKSGHDTVSWYQQALGQGPQFIFQYYEEEERQRGNFPDRFSGHQFPNYSSELNVNALLLGDSALYLCASSSTTLKNIQYFGAGTRLSVL.